A single T cell receptor (beta chain) is shown here with its context. This clone was seen a handful of times. The clone's antigen remains unknown. Per-nucleotide qualities are absent, and no much larger clonotype sits a single base away. The trial excluded patients who had a history of autoimmune disease or who were on systemic immunosuppression. Peripheral blood for TCR sequencing was drawn from every dose cohort at baseline, at cycle 4 day 1 and at cycle 7 day 1. The samples were drawn from a first-in-human, open-label, multicenter phase I dose-escalation trial of ivuxolimab. Adults with locally advanced or metastatic melanoma, renal cell, hepatocellular, or head and neck squamous cell carcinoma were enrolled in the trial. Before TCR sequencing, CD4+ T cells and CD8+ T cells were sorted from peripheral blood as separate populations. The sample belongs to a study of OX40 agonist ivuxolimab in advanced cancers. Describing the broader study: Ivuxolimab, which targeted the costimulatory receptor OX40 (CD134), was an agonistic, fully human IgG2 monoclonal antibody. Prior anti-PD-1, anti-PD-L1 or anti-CTLA-4 therapy was permitted, and roughly two fifths of dose-escalation patients had received checkpoint inhibitors. Peripheral TCRbeta sequencing aimed to test whether ivuxolimab altered TCR sequence diversity and caused clonal T-cell expansion. Partial responses occurred in three dose-escalation patients, of whom one had hepatocellular carcinoma and two had cutaneous melanoma. The dose-escalation cohort was about 83% male with a mean age of about 60 years, ranging from roughly 20 to 80. Among the roughly 54 dose-escalation patients, about 20 had hepatocellular carcinoma, roughly 15 melanoma, 9 renal cell carcinoma and 9 head and neck cancer. The paper describes the monotherapy dose-escalation part (N of about 52 patients) of the phase I trial of ivuxolimab. Intravenous ivuxolimab was administered to patients every 2 weeks at six dose levels: 0.01, 0.1, 0.3, 1.5, 3 and 10 mg/kg.

Inclusive of the bounding cysteine and phenylalanine, the CDR3 is 14 residues long. The entry retains the CDR3 DNA only, 42 bases that are in frame from base 1. V gives up 2 bases and J gives up 2 bases, and the segment between their germline ends measures 9 bases. CDR1 and CDR2, per the germline V gene, are MNHEY and SVGAGI. Results the study describes overall, beyond this receptor: On average, CD8+ T cells showed more expanded clones than CD4+ T cells after ivuxolimab. In the 0.1-3.0 mg/kg groups, partial responders had among the lowest normalized peripheral clonal expansion, particularly in CD8+ T cells. Low levels of normalized T-cell clonal expansion were also seen in some patients who did not respond. At doses from 0.1 to 3.0 mg/kg, clonal expansion was seen in both CD4+ and CD8+ blood T cells between baseline and week 6. The antigen specificity of the peripheral T cells that underwent clonal expansion was not determined.

Genomic DNA was isolated from the sorted cells so that the TCRbeta CDR3 region could be sequenced. The immunoSEQ Assay was used to sequence the TCRbeta CDR3 regions. The table was pulled from immuneACCESS by TCRdb, which kept in-frame rearrangements only. Such tables lose some clones; where checked, under half of the loss comes from unresolved V genes, and the rest has no known cause. A total of 70,000 or so clones appear in this sample, around 90% of them only once. Of the sample, roughly 0.54% falls within the top ten clones. The rearrangement joined TRBV6-5 to TRBJ2-5; no D gene is confidently identified. The TCR originated in an adult with an advanced solid tumor such as melanoma, head and neck, liver or kidney cancer. The source material was CD4+ or CD8+ T cells sorted from blood, sampled in a trial of the OX40 agonist ivuxolimab. The CDR3 corresponds to CASSYKGRQETQYF. In nucleotide form, the sequence is TGTGCCAGCAGTTACAAGGGTAGGCAAGAGACCCAGTACTTC.